These 28 T cell receptor beta chains originate from one sample sequenced in a study of cytomegalovirus exposure and HLA in healthy donors. The primer mix had 60 Vbeta and 13 Jbeta primers. Sequencing used immunoSEQ multiplex PCR; TCRdb keeps in-frame clones, though not all of them. Of around 94,000 clones listed, about 77% are singletons. Sequencing was done on a sample of PBMCs. All receptors come from a woman in her forties in good health and CMV-seronegative.

The V gene is TRBV5-3, the J gene TRBJ1-2; D not certain. TRBV5-3 is classed as an ORF, of uncertain function. The CDR3 extends over 14 amino acids. V was trimmed by 8 bases and J by 7 bases, leaving 21 bases between them. The CDR3 DNA sequence: TGTGCCAGTTTCGGGGATATGCGCGTAGGTGGCTACACCTTC. Translated: CASFGDMRVGGYTF.

The sample holds a few counts of this clone. J is TRBJ2-5 and V is TRBV30, with 7 bases lining up with TRBD2. The junction had 2 bases not matched to a gene; V was cut back by 5 bases and J by 5 bases. The CDR3 consists of 11 residues. Germline V lookup: CDR1 GTSNPN, CDR2 SVGIG (reference sequence). CDR3 nucleotide sequence: TGTGCCTGGGGTAGCGGGGAGACCCAGTACTTC. It encodes CAWGSGETQYF.

The V gene is TRBV14, the J gene TRBJ1-2, with TRBD1 as a possible D gene (6 bases). Germline values: CDR1 SGHDN, CDR2 FVKESK. The CDR3 length is 14 residues. Between the trimmed V and J ends, which lost 4 bases and 8 bases, there was a span of 17 bases. The CDR3 sequence: CASSPGAGVGGYTF. DNA for the CDR3: TGTGCCAGCAGCCCCGGGGCAGGGGTGGGAGGCTACACCTTC.

The table lists this clone with a few counts. The chain joins TRBV7-9 to TRBJ2-5; TRBD1 is a possible D gene (5 bases). The CDR3 is 13 amino acids. Germline values: CDR1 SEHNR, CDR2 FQNEAQ (reference sequence). Trimming removed 8 bases at V and 1 base at J, with 11 bases between. The CDR3, as DNA: TGTGCCAGCCAGGGCTTCCTCCAAGAGACCCAGTACTTC. Residues: CASQGFLQETQYF.

This chain joins TRBV29-1 and TRBJ1-2, with D maybe TRBD1 (6 bases). The germline V and J ends were trimmed by 6 bases and 13 bases, with 9 bases remaining between them. The CDR3 runs to 8 residues. CDR1 and CDR2 (germline): SQVTM, ANQGSEA. CDR3 DNA: TGCAGCGTAACAGGGAGCACCTTC. This gives the protein CSVTGSTF.

The CDR3 coding sequence is TGCGCCAGCAGCGCCAGTATCAGTCAGGGGGAGACCCAGTACTTC. Its translation is CASSASISQGETQYF. The chain has TRBV5-1 and TRBJ2-5; tentatively, D is TRBD1 (6 bases). This CDR3 region has 15 residues. Trimming left V 4 bases short and J 5 bases short, with 18 bases between. Germline V CDR1 and CDR2: SGHRS, YFSETQ.

The V call is TRBV5-1, the J call TRBJ2-3; D remains unclear. This CDR3 is 13 amino acids long. Trimming shortened V by 0 bases and J by 9 bases, and 11 bases separated the two germline ends. Germline lookup yields CDR1 SGHRS and CDR2 YFSETQ. CDR3 sequence reads: CASSLGMPATQYF. In nucleotides, the CDR3 is TGCGCCAGCAGCTTGGGTATGCCAGCGACGCAGTATTTT.

The gene calls are TRBV6-1 and TRBJ1-5; perhaps TRBD1 as D (5 bases). Deletions cut 4 bases from V and 4 bases from J, with 14 bases between. The length of the CDR3 is 15 residues. Germline lookup yields CDR1 MNHNS and CDR2 SASEGT. The CDR3 spells CASSGITGTNQPQHF. For the CDR3, the DNA is TGTGCCAGCAGTGGAATAACAGGTACAAATCAGCCCCAGCATTTT.

This clone is a singleton in its sample. This rearrangement joins TRBV4-3 to TRBJ2-5; 7 nucleotides line up with TRBD1. V dropped 2 bases and J dropped 4; count of bases not matched to a gene: 7. The CDR3 is 15 residues long. Germline V lookup: CDR1 LGHNA, CDR2 YSLEER. The CDR3 region is CASSQLQGPGETQYF. The CDR3 DNA sequence: TGCGCCAGCAGCCAATTACAGGGGCCAGGAGAGACCCAGTACTTC.

The V and J genes are TRBV18 and TRBJ1-1, with D unresolved. The germline gives CDR1 KGHSH, CDR2 LQKENI. The CDR3 runs 13 residues. Trimming cost V 6 bases and J 7 bases, with 15 bases left between them. The DNA for the CDR3 is TGTGCCAGCTCCCCCCCGGGAGGGATTGAAGCTTTCTTT. Residues: CASSPPGGIEAFF.

J is TRBJ2-7 and V is TRBV2, with 8 bases fitting TRBD1. The CDR3 is 16 residues long. The germline CDR1 and CDR2 sequences are SNHLY and FYNNEI. Trimming took 7 bases from V and 3 from J; bases not matched to a gene: 14. The CDR3: CASNLLMGTGFYEQYF. The CDR3 region has the DNA TGTGCCAGCAATCTCCTCATGGGGACAGGTTTCTACGAGCAGTACTTC.

The chain links TRBV5-1 to TRBJ1-2, with TRBD1 matching 7 bases. Losses at the gene ends were 1 base for V and 6 bases for J; bases not matched to a gene: 6. Per the germline V gene, CDR1 is SGHRS and CDR2 is YFSETQ. This CDR3 has 14 residues. CDR3 nucleotide sequence: TGCGCCAGCAGCTTGAAAGGCAGGGGGAATGGCTACACCTTC. It encodes CASSLKGRGNGYTF.

The chain couples TRBV7-2 to TRBJ1-5; 9 positions match TRBD1. Germline assignment: CDR1 SGHTA and CDR2 FQGNSA. The CDR3 is 15 residues long. With V trimmed by 5 bases and J by 2 bases, 4 bases remained unmatched. CDR3 in amino acids: CASSIWDRGNQPQHF. For the CDR3, the DNA is TGTGCCAGCAGCATATGGGACAGGGGCAATCAGCCCCAGCATTTT. The entire variable domain, with the rest obtained from reference TRBV7-2 and TRBJ1-5, is as follows: GAGVSQSPSNKVTEKGKDVELRCDPISGHTALYWYRQSLGQGLEFLIYFQGNSAPDKSGLPSDRFSAERTGGSVSTLTIQRTQQEDSAVYLCASSIWDRGNQPQHFGDGTRLSIL.

This clone was observed a few times. The gene calls are TRBV2 and TRBJ1-5; 7 bases map to TRBD1. This CDR3 is 16 amino acids long. The V and J ends lost 8 bases and 5 bases, in that order; junction bases with no gene match: 15. Germline assignment: CDR1 SNHLY and CDR2 FYNNEI. DNA for the CDR3: TGTGCCAGCTCGACAACTGGAGGGGGCGGGGATCAGCCCCAGCATTTT. Its translation: CASSTTGGGGDQPQHF.

V gene TRBV10-3 combines with J gene TRBJ1-1, with D uncertain. Per the germline V gene, CDR1 is ENHRY and CDR2 is SYGVKD. The V gene lost 6 bases and the J gene lost 4 bases, with 15 bases spanning the gap. The CDR3 contains 14 residues. The CDR3 protein is CAIRPGKEATEAFF. DNA of the CDR3: TGTGCCATCAGGCCGGGAAAAGAGGCCACTGAAGCTTTCTTT.

To note about this clone: A junction end diverges from the germline sequence, so it may reflect a read error. The chain has TRBV5-1 and TRBJ2-2, with 7 bases matching TRBD1. Per germline, CDR1 SGHRS and CDR2 YFSETQ. The CDR3 sequence is 16 residues long. The CDR3, as DNA: TGCGCCAGCAGCATTAGACAGGGCCCGAAGACCGGGGAGCTGTTTTTT. This translates into CASSIRQGPKTGELFF.

This clone came up a few times. The chain links TRBV27 to TRBJ2-7, with 7 bases that match TRBD1. After removal of 8 bases from V and 1 base from J, the junction contained 8 bases not matched to a gene. This CDR3 is 14 amino acids long. From germline, CDR1 is MNHEY and CDR2 SMNVEV (reference sequence). DNA for the CDR3: TGTGCCAGCGGGGAGACAGGGAAGTCCTACGAGCAGTACTTC. Translated: CASGETGKSYEQYF.

The V and J genes are TRBV2 and TRBJ2-7; 7 bases match TRBD1. CDR1 and CDR2 from the germline V gene are SNHLY and FYNNEI. Trimming cost V 10 bases and J 2 bases; bases outside gene matches: 8. This CDR3 region has 13 residues. CDR3 nucleotides: TGTGCCATTAAAACAGGGGCGACCTACGAGCAGTACTTC. Translated, it gives CAIKTGATYEQYF.

The chain has TRBV5-1 and TRBJ2-5; TRBD2 aligns across 10 bases. The CDR3 consists of 16 residues. Germline V gene sequence: CDR1 SGHRS, CDR2 YFSETQ. V lost 5 bases and J lost 5; bases outside the gene matches: 12. CDR3 coding DNA: TGCGCCAGCAGTAGCGGCCAACTAGCGGGGCGGGAGACCCAGTACTTC. Translation: CASSSGQLAGRETQYF.

The rearrangement uses TRBV12-5 and TRBJ1-6, with 7 bases identical to TRBD1. Germline CDR1 and CDR2: LGHNT and FRNRAP. V lost 1 base to trimming and J lost 9 bases; unmatched junction nucleotides: 6. The CDR3 runs to 15 residues. The CDR3 reads CASGLDTGQLSPLHF. CDR3 in DNA: TGTGCTAGTGGTTTGGACACGGGACAGCTTTCACCCCTCCACTTT.

V gene TRBV11-2 combines with J gene TRBJ2-7, with unresolved D. Looked up from germline, CDR1 is SGHAT and CDR2 is FQNNGV. This CDR3 is built from 15 residues. Trimming took off 4 bases at V and 0 bases at J, with 13 bases between the two ends. CDR3: CASSSLGRSSYEQYF. The CDR3 DNA follows: TGTGCCAGCAGCTCCCTGGGTCGGAGCTCCTACGAGCAGTACTTC.

V gene TRBV7-2 combines with J gene TRBJ1-1; D is unclear. Germline assignment: CDR1 SGHTA and CDR2 FQGNSA. This CDR3 region has 14 residues. The germline V and J ends were trimmed by 2 bases and 6 bases, with 13 bases remaining between them. The CDR3 region is CASSLNSPPSEAFF. For the CDR3, the DNA is TGTGCCAGCAGCTTAAACAGTCCACCCTCTGAAGCTTTCTTT.

This clone was observed a few times. The chain combines TRBV7-9 with TRBJ1-1; 7 bases match TRBD1. The germline gives CDR1 SEHNR, CDR2 FQNEAQ (reference sequence). The CDR3 loop spans 14 amino acids. Trimming took 7 bases from V and 0 from J; bases not matched to a gene: 5. The CDR3, as DNA: TGTGCCAGCAATCTCGACAGGGTGAACACTGAAGCTTTCTTT. Protein sequence: CASNLDRVNTEAFF.

This chain links TRBV4-1 with TRBJ1-6; TRBD1 might be the D (6 bases). The CDR3 sequence is 20 residues long. The germline gives CDR1 MGHRA, CDR2 YSYEKL. The V and J ends lost 0 bases and 0 bases respectively, with 18 bases between them. The CDR3 DNA reads TGCGCCAGCAGCCAAGAGCAAACAGGGCTAGGGAGCTCCTATAATTCACCCCTCCACTTT. This translates into CASSQEQTGLGSSYNSPLHF.

The CDR3 here is CSVEVLGVGATQYF. CDR3 in DNA: TGCAGCGTTGAAGTGTTGGGAGTCGGAGCGACCCAGTACTTC. The rearrangement links TRBV29-1 to TRBJ2-5; D might be TRBD2 (5 bases). CDR3 size: 14 residues. Germline CDR1 SQVTM, CDR2 ANQGSEA. V was clipped by 1 base and J by 7 bases, with 16 bases between them.

V usage is TRBV7-2 and J usage is TRBJ2-1; D is ambiguous. The CDR3 is 15 residues long. Germline CDR1 SGHTA, CDR2 FQGNSA. V lost 5 bases, J lost 0 bases, and 11 bases lay in between. In DNA form, the CDR3 reads TGTGCCAGCAGCCCCCAGTCGTACTCCTACAATGAGCAGTTCTTC. Amino acids: CASSPQSYSYNEQFF.

J is TRBJ2-3 and V is TRBV4-1; tentatively, D is TRBD1 (6 bases). The CDR3 covers 16 residues. Trimming pared 0 bases from V and 3 bases from J, leaving 13 bases between. Germline CDR1 is MGHRA and CDR2 is YSYEKL. The CDR3 loop is CASSQDPRGETDTQYF. CDR3 DNA: TGCGCCAGCAGCCAAGATCCCAGGGGCGAGACAGATACGCAGTATTTT.

The rearrangement uses TRBV4-1 and TRBJ2-7; D is undetermined. The V end lost 1 base, the J end lost 1 base, and 5 bases lay between the germline ends. CDR1 is MGHRA and CDR2 is YSYEKL in the germline V gene. The CDR3 spans 13 residues. The CDR3 DNA follows: TGCGCCAGCAGCCAAGCCCCGTCCTACGAGCAGTACTTC. Translated, it gives CASSQAPSYEQYF.